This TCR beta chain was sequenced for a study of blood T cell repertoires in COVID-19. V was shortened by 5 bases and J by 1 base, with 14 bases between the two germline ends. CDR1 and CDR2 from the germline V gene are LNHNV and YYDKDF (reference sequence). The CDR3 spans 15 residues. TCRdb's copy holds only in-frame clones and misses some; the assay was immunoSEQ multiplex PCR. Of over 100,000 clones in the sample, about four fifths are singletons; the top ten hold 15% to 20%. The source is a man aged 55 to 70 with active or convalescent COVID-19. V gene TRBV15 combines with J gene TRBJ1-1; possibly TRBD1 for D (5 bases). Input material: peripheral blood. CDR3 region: CATSRTRGQNTEAFF. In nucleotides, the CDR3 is TGTGCCACCAGCCGAACGAGAGGACAGAACACTGAAGCTTTCTTT.